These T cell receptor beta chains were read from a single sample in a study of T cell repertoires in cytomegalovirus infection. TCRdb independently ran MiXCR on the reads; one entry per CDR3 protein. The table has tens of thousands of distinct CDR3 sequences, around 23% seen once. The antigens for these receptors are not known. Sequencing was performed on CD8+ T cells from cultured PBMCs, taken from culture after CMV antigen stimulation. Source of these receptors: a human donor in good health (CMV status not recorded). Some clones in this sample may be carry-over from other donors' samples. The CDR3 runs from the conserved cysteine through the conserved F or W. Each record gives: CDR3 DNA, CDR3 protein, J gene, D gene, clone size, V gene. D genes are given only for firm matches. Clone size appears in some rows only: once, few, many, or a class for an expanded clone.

cdr3_nt: TGTGCCAGCAGCGGCGGACAGGGTACCGGTTTCAACTATGGCTACACCTTC; cdr3_aa: CASSGGQGTGFNYGYTF; j_call: TRBJ1-2; d_call: TRBD1; clone_size: many; v_call: TRBV7-9
cdr3_nt: TGTGCCAGCAGTTTATTAGTAGATGGGGGACAGTCCTACGAGCAGTACTTC; cdr3_aa: CASSLLVDGGQSYEQYF; j_call: TRBJ2-7; d_call: TRBD1; clone_size: few; v_call: TRBV27
cdr3_nt: TGTGCCAGCAGTTACGGGGACTATGGCTACACCTTC; cdr3_aa: CASSYGDYGYTF; j_call: TRBJ1-2; d_call: .; clone_size: few; v_call: TRBV6-8
cdr3_nt: TGTGCCAGCAGCTTGGTAGCCGCTAGCGGGCGGACGGGTTTAGCCCAGTACTTC; cdr3_aa: CASSLVAASGRTGLAQYF; j_call: TRBJ2-5; d_call: TRBD2; clone_size: few; v_call: TRBV5-4
cdr3_nt: TGCGCCAGCAGTGAGTCAGGAGGGGAAGACGAGCAGTACTTC; cdr3_aa: CASSESGGEDEQYF; j_call: TRBJ2-7; d_call: .; clone_size: few; v_call: TRBV10-1
cdr3_nt: TGTGCCAGCAGCTACAGGCCCGGGGACGAGCAGTACTTC; cdr3_aa: CASSYRPGDEQYF; j_call: TRBJ2-7; d_call: .; clone_size: .; v_call: TRBV7-8
cdr3_nt: TGTGCCAGCAGCCTATGGAATGGGGCACCTGAGCAGTTCTTC; cdr3_aa: CASSLWNGAPEQFF; j_call: TRBJ2-1; d_call: .; clone_size: .; v_call: TRBV5-6
cdr3_nt: TGCGCCAGCAGCCAAGTTCAGGGGGAGAAGAACGAGCAGTACTTC; cdr3_aa: CASSQVQGEKNEQYF; j_call: TRBJ2-7; d_call: TRBD1; clone_size: .; v_call: TRBV4-1
cdr3_nt: TGTGCCAGCAGCCCCAGGGGAGGGCAGGCCCCTTCGTACGAGCAGTACTTC; cdr3_aa: CASSPRGGQAPSYEQYF; j_call: TRBJ2-7; d_call: .; clone_size: .; v_call: TRBV7-2
cdr3_nt: TGTGCCAGCAGCCCGGGCAGGGCCGGGGAGCTGTTTTTT; cdr3_aa: CASSPGRAGELFF; j_call: TRBJ2-2; d_call: .; clone_size: few; v_call: TRBV7-6
cdr3_nt: TGCAGTGCCCCCGGAGGAAGCCCCTATGGCTACACCTTC; cdr3_aa: CSAPGGSPYGYTF; j_call: TRBJ1-2; d_call: .; clone_size: .; v_call: TRBV20-1